These T cell receptor beta chains were read from a single sample in a study of blood T cell repertoires in COVID-19. Sequencing was performed with immunoSEQ multiplex PCR; in TCRdb, only in-frame clones are kept and a portion is missing. This sample carries 50,000 to 70,000 clones, more than 80% of them seen once, and the ten largest clones take 13% to 15%. Material: peripheral blood. These receptor sequences come from a human donor with active COVID-19. The donor label of this sample is uncertain. Both conserved end residues are part of each CDR3. Each record gives: D gene, clone size, V gene, J gene, CDR3 DNA, CDR3 protein. D genes are given only for firm matches. Clone size is not always given. Where it is, it says once, few, many or a class for expanded clones.

d_gene: TRBD1; abundance: .; v_gene: TRBV12-5; j_gene: TRBJ2-7; CDR3nt: TGTGCTAGTGGTCCCCCCGACAGGGGGCGAGGCTCCTACGAGCAGTACTTC; CDR3aa: CASGPPDRGRGSYEQYF
d_gene: .; abundance: few; v_gene: TRBV25-1; j_gene: TRBJ2-3; CDR3nt: TGTGCCAGCAGTGACCCTTTGGGACTTCGAGGTGGAGATACGCAGTATTTT; CDR3aa: CASSDPLGLRGGDTQYF
d_gene: TRBD2; abundance: .; v_gene: TRBV6-4; j_gene: TRBJ2-1; CDR3nt: TGTGCCAGCAGTGACAGGTCCGGGACTAGGGGCCTCAATGAGCAGTTCTTC; CDR3aa: CASSDRSGTRGLNEQFF
d_gene: .; abundance: .; v_gene: TRBV5-6; j_gene: TRBJ2-1; CDR3nt: TGTGCCAGCAGCTTGGTATCCGCCTACAATGAGCAGTTCTTC; CDR3aa: CASSLVSAYNEQFF
d_gene: TRBD1; abundance: .; v_gene: TRBV27; j_gene: TRBJ2-3; CDR3nt: TGTGCCAGCAGTTTAGCCGGGACAGGGCGCACAGATACGCAGTATTTT; CDR3aa: CASSLAGTGRTDTQYF
d_gene: TRBD1; abundance: .; v_gene: TRBV29-1; j_gene: TRBJ1-2; CDR3nt: TGCAGCGTCCGCGTCGGGACAGCCTATGGCTACACCTTC; CDR3aa: CSVRVGTAYGYTF
d_gene: .; abundance: .; v_gene: TRBV3-1/TRBV3-2; j_gene: TRBJ2-1; CDR3nt: TGTGCCAGCAGCCGCCGCGGGACAGATGAGCAGTTCTTC; CDR3aa: CASSRRGTDEQFF
d_gene: .; abundance: .; v_gene: TRBV4-2; j_gene: TRBJ1-1; CDR3nt: TGTGCCAGCAGCCCAGACGGGCCCGGGGGGGGCACTGAAGCTTTCTTT; CDR3aa: CASSPDGPGGGTEAFF
d_gene: TRBD2; abundance: .; v_gene: TRBV6-1; j_gene: TRBJ2-3; CDR3nt: TGTGCCAGCAGTGAAGCTCGGGGAGGGGCAGATACGCAGTATTTT; CDR3aa: CASSEARGGADTQYF
d_gene: .; abundance: few; v_gene: TRBV5-6; j_gene: TRBJ1-2; CDR3nt: TGTGCCAGCAGCCCTATGGGGCCTAACTATGGCTACACCTTC; CDR3aa: CASSPMGPNYGYTF
d_gene: .; abundance: .; v_gene: TRBV28; j_gene: TRBJ2-7; CDR3nt: TGTGCCAGCAGTCCCACGACCCCTAGCGTCAGTTACGAGCAGTACTTC; CDR3aa: CASSPTTPSVSYEQYF
d_gene: .; abundance: .; v_gene: TRBV28; j_gene: TRBJ1-2; CDR3nt: TGTGCCAGCAGTCGTCCGGGGGAAGGCTATGGCTACACCTTC; CDR3aa: CASSRPGEGYGYTF
d_gene: .; abundance: .; v_gene: TRBV6-5; j_gene: TRBJ2-7; CDR3nt: TGTGCCAGCAGTTACCTTCCCGGGACACCGACCTACGAGCAGTACTTC; CDR3aa: CASSYLPGTPTYEQYF
d_gene: .; abundance: .; v_gene: TRBV7-2; j_gene: TRBJ2-7; CDR3nt: TGTGCCAGCAGCCGCGACCTAGTAAACTACGAGCAGTACTTC; CDR3aa: CASSRDLVNYEQYF
d_gene: .; abundance: once; v_gene: TRBV5-8; j_gene: TRBJ1-2; CDR3nt: TGTGCCAGCAGCCTAACAGATTTCTTTAACTATGGCTACACCTTC; CDR3aa: CASSLTDFFNYGYTF
d_gene: .; abundance: .; v_gene: TRBV7-9; j_gene: TRBJ2-7; CDR3nt: TGTGCCAGCAGCCCTTCCTCCTCCGAGCAGTACTTC; CDR3aa: CASSPSSSEQYF
d_gene: .; abundance: .; v_gene: TRBV29-1; j_gene: TRBJ2-2; CDR3nt: TGCAGCGTTGCCGCGCCTCTTACCGGGGAGCTGTTTTTT; CDR3aa: CSVAAPLTGELFF
d_gene: TRBD1; abundance: .; v_gene: TRBV19; j_gene: TRBJ1-2; CDR3nt: TGTGCCAGTAGTATGGGCAAGGAATTTACCGGGACAGTTGGCTACACCTTC; CDR3aa: CASSMGKEFTGTVGYTF